This T cell receptor beta chain was retrieved from a study of CD8 T cells in ankylosing spondylitis. Study conclusions and caveats: Some motif variants were previously reported in reactive arthritis synovial fluid and blood. Roughly 8 highly homologous variants made up a TCR beta motif, and this motif appeared characteristic of ankylosing spondylitis blood. Reports say disease-linked clones showed up significantly more in matched ankylosing spondylitis synovial fluid.

In germline, CDR1 is MNHEY, CDR2 SVGAGI. This CDR3 is built from 13 residues. Trimming removed 6 bases from V and 5 bases from J, with 13 bases in between. Quantitative molecular-barcoded 5'-RACE generated the TCR beta libraries. TCRdb re-derived calls from the 5' RACE reads in MiXCR, one entry per CDR3 protein. This sample yields 200,000 or so distinct CDR3 sequences, of which 18% are seen a single time; 4.3% belongs to the top ten. This clonotype was counted many times. Its target is unknown. This chain uses TRBV6-5 with TRBJ1-2; D is perhaps TRBD1 (5 bases). The sample taken for sequencing was blood, either unsorted or a sorted T cell fraction (not recorded which). This receptor was identified in a male donor under 30 with ankylosing spondylitis or in good health (not recorded which). The CDR3: CASSLGTPYGYTF. Written as DNA, the CDR3 is TGTGCCAGCAGCCTCGGGACGCCGTATGGCTACACCTTC.